This TCR beta chain stems from a study of identical twins. TCRdb used MiXCR to reprocess the 5' RACE reads, holding one entry per CDR3 protein. The sample carries approximately 490,000 distinct CDR3 sequences, about 20% recorded once. The same specimen was also included in a second study, on yellow fever vaccine responses in identical twins.

The sample comprised CD4+ T cells sorted from blood. This TCR derives from a woman aged 18-30 years in good health.

CDR3 in amino acids: CSAPIFSTQHF. The CDR3 DNA sequence: TGCAGTGCTCCTATCTTTTCGACCCAGCATTTT. V and J are TRBV20-1 and TRBJ1-5; no clear D gene. The germline V gene has CDR1 DFQATT and CDR2 SNEGSKA (reference sequence). Trimming shortened V by 5 bases and J by 11 bases, and 13 bases separated the two germline ends. There are 11 residues in the CDR3.